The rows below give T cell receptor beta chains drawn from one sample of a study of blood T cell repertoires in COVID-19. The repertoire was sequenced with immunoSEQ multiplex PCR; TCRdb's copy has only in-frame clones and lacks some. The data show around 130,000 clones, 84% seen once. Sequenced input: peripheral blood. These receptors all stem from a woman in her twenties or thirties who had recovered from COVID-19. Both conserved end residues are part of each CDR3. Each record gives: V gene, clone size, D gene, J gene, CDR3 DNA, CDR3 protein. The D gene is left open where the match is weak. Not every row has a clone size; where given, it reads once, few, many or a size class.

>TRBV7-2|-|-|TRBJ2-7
TGTGCCACTTCGAGGGCAGGCGGGCCATCTGCCCACGAGCAGTACTTC
CATSRAGGPSAHEQYF
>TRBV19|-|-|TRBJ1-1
TGTGCCAGTAGTGCAAGATACAGGGAGTGGAAAGCTTTCTTT
CASSARYREWKAFF
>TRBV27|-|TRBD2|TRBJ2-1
TGTGCCAGCAGGCCCCTGGGCGGGGGCTCCTACAATGAGCAGTTCTTC
CASRPLGGGSYNEQFF
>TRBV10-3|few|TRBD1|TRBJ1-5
TGTGCCATCAACCCCACAGGGGCAGGACAGCCCCAGCATTTT
CAINPTGAGQPQHF
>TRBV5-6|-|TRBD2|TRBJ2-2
TGTGCCAGCAGCGGAACCCCTGGGAGGGCCAACACCGGGGAGCTGTTTTTT
CASSGTPGRANTGELFF
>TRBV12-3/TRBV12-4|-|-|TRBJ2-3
TGTGCCAGCAGTCCGGCAGATACGCAGTATTTT
CASSPADTQYF
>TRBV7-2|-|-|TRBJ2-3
TGTGCCAGCAGCTTACTGGGCCCAGATACGCAGTATTTT
CASSLLGPDTQYF
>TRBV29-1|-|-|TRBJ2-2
TGCAGCGTGACGGGGGCGAACACCGGGGAGCTGTTTTTT
CSVTGANTGELFF
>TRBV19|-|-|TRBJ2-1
TGTGCCAGTAGTATAGATGAGGGTTCCTCCTACAATGAGCAGTTCTTC
CASSIDEGSSYNEQFF
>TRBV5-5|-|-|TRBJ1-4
TGTGCCAGCAGCCTATCTCGAGAGGAACTGTTTTTT
CASSLSREELFF
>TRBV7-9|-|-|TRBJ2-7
TGTGCCAGCAGCTTAGCGGGCAGGGGCGGACGCTACGAGCAGTACTTC
CASSLAGRGGRYEQYF
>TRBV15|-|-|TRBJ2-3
TGTGCCACCAGCAGAGACTCCTTCGGAGGCACAGATACGCAGTATTTT
CATSRDSFGGTDTQYF
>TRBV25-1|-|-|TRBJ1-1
TGTGCCAGCAGTGAATTGCGGGTGAACACTGAAGCTTTCTTT
CASSELRVNTEAFF
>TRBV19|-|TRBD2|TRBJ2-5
TGTGCCGGGGGGGCGGGGGGGACCCAAGAGACCCAGTACTTC
CAGGAGGTQETQYF
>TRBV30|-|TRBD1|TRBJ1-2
TGTGCCTGGACAACAGGGGGGTCGGTCGGCTATGGCTACACCTTC
CAWTTGGSVGYGYTF
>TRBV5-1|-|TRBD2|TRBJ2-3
TGCGCCAGCAGCTTGGTTCTAGCGGGAGGAACAGATACGCAGTATTTT
CASSLVLAGGTDTQYF
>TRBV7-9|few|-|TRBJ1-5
TGTGCCAGCAGCCCCAGGGGCGGCGGGAGTCAGCCCCAGCATTTT
CASSPRGGGSQPQHF
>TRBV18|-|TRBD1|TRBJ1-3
TGTGCCAGCTCACCCGAGGGACAGGGGTCTGGAAACACCATATATTTT
CASSPEGQGSGNTIYF
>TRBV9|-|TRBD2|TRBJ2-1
TGTGCCAGCAGCGTAGGTCCTAGCGGGAGAGGGAGTGAGCAGTTCTTC
CASSVGPSGRGSEQFF
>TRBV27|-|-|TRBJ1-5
TGTGCCAGCAGTTTATGGACAAATAGCAATCAGCCCCAGCATTTT
CASSLWTNSNQPQHF
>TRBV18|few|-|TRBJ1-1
TGTGCCAGCTCACCAGGTCCGAGCGGGACTGAAGCTTTCTTT
CASSPGPSGTEAFF
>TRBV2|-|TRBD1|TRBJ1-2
TGTGCCAGCAGTGACAAGGGACAGGGGGCTAGTGGCTACACCTTC
CASSDKGQGASGYTF
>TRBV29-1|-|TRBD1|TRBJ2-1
TGCAGCGTTGGGCCGACAGGGCCTGGCAATGAGCAGTTCTTC
CSVGPTGPGNEQFF
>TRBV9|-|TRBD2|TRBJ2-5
TGTGCCAGCAGCGTAAACCGGGAGGGCCGGGAGACCCAGTACTTC
CASSVNREGRETQYF
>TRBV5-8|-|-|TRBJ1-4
TGTGCCAGCAGCTTGATGAGTTGGGAAAAACTGTTTTTT
CASSLMSWEKLFF
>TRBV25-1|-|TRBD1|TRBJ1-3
TGTGCCAGCAGTAGCTACGGCGGGACAGCGGGAAACACCATATATTTT
CASSSYGGTAGNTIYF
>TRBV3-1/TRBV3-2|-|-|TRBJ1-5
TGTGCCAGCAGCCAAGGAGGTAGCAATCAGCCCCAGCATTTT
CASSQGGSNQPQHF
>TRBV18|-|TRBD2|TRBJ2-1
TGTGCCAGCTCACAGGGACTAGCGGGTTTAAATCGGAATGAGCAGTTCTTC
CASSQGLAGLNRNEQFF